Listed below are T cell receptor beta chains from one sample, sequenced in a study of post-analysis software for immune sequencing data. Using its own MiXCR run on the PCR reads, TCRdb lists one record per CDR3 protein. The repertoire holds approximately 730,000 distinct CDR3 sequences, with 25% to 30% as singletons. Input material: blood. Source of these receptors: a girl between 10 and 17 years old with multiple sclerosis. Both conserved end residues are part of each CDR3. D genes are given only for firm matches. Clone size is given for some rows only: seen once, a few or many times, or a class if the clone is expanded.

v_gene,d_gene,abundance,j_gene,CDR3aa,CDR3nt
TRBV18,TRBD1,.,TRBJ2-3,CASSPTGTGRTDTQYF,TGTGCCAGCTCACCAACCGGGACAGGGCGCACAGATACGCAGTATTTT
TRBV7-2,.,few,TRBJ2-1,CASRPPGTAYNEQFF,TGTGCCAGCAGGCCCCCCGGGACTGCTTACAATGAGCAGTTCTTC
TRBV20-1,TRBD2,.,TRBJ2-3,CSARGRRGDGTDTQYF,TGCAGTGCTAGAGGCCGACGGGGGGACGGCACAGATACGCAGTATTTT
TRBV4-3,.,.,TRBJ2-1,CASSRESGAVAYNEQFF,TGCGCCAGCAGCCGAGAATCCGGGGCAGTAGCCTACAATGAGCAGTTCTTC
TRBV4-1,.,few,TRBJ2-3,CASSQDGRHSAYTDTQYF,TGCGCCAGCAGCCAAGATGGCCGCCATAGCGCCTACACAGATACGCAGTATTTT
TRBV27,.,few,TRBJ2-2,CASSYRATNTGELFF,TGTGCCAGCAGTTACAGGGCGACGAACACCGGGGAGCTGTTTTTT
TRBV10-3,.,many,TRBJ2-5,CAISESSSPETQYF,TGTGCCATCAGTGAGTCGAGCAGTCCTGAGACCCAGTACTTC
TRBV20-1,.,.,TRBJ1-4,CSASRTTNEKLFF,TGCAGTGCTAGCAGGACAACTAATGAAAAACTGTTTTTT
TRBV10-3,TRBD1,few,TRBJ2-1,CAISPGQNYNEQFF,TGTGCCATCTCTCCGGGACAGAATTACAATGAGCAGTTCTTC
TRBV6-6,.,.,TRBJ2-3,CASSTSGVSTDTQYF,.
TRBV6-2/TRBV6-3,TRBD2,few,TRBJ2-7,CASVSGTSNYEQYF,TGTGCCAGCGTAAGCGGGACTAGTAACTACGAGCAGTACTTC
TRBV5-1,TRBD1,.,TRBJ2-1,CASSLGVDRRSNEQFF,TGCGCCAGCAGCTTGGGTGTGGACAGGAGATCCAATGAGCAGTTCTTC
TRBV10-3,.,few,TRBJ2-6,CAMAAQGSAGANVLTF,TGTGCCATGGCCGCACAGGGTTCGGCTGGGGCCAACGTCCTGACTTTC
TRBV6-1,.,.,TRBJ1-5,CASSEGRAGQPQHF,TGTGCCAGCAGTGAAGGGAGGGCGGGCCAGCCCCAGCATTTT
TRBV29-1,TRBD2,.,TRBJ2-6,CSVVGGKGSGANVLTF,TGCAGCGTTGTGGGAGGGAAGGGTTCTGGGGCCAACGTCCTGACTTTC
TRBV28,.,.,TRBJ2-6,CASSRRGAGANVLTF,TGTGCCAGCAGCAGAAGGGGGGCTGGGGCCAACGTCCTGACTTTC
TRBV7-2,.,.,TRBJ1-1,CASSPGGGLGSGSGTEAFF,TGTGCCAGCAGCCCCGGTGGGGGCCTGGGGTCGGGGTCAGGGACTGAAGCTTTCTTT
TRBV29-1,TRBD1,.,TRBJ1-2,CSVDRESPNYGYTF,TGCAGCGTGGACAGGGAGAGCCCTAACTATGGCTACACCTTC
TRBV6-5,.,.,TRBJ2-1,CANSTPGLPGNEQFF,TGTGCCAACAGTACCCCCGGGCTCCCGGGCAATGAGCAGTTCTTC
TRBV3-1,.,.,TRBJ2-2,CASSQDRVSGPGELFF,TGTGCCAGCAGCCAAGATCGAGTGAGTGGACCCGGGGAGCTGTTTTTT
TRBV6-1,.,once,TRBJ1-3,CASSLMDVGSGNTIYF,TGTGCCAGCAGTCTGATGGACGTCGGCTCTGGAAACACCATATATTTT
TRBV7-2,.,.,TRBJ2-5,CASSLTQLMETQYF,TGTGCCAGCAGCTTAACCCAGCTTATGGAGACCCAGTACTTC
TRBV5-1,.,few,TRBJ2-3,CASSLYQEADTQYF,TGCGCCAGCAGCTTGTACCAGGAAGCAGATACGCAGTATTTT
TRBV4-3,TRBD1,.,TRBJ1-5,CASSHRTGAGNQPQHF,TGCGCCAGCAGCCATAGGACAGGGGCGGGCAATCAGCCCCAGCATTTT
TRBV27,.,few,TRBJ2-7,CASSTLGSHYEQYF,TGTGCCAGCAGTACCTTGGGCAGCCACTACGAGCAGTACTTC
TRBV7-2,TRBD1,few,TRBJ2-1,CASSPTTGTSSYNEQFF,TGTGCCAGCAGCCCCACGACAGGGACGAGCTCCTACAATGAGCAGTTCTTC
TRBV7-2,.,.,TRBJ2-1,CASSPEGGVSYNEQFF,TGTGCCAGCAGCCCCGAAGGGGGGGTCTCCTACAATGAGCAGTTCTTC
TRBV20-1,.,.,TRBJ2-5,CGARDPGREQETQYF,TGCGGTGCTAGAGATCCGGGCAGAGAACAAGAGACCCAGTACTTC
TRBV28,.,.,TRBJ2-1,CASSLSWGPNEQFF,TGTGCCAGCAGTTTGTCCTGGGGTCCCAATGAGCAGTTCTTC
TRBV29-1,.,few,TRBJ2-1,CSGQRGRITYNEQFF,TGCAGCGGCCAGAGAGGGCGGATAACCTACAATGAGCAGTTCTTC
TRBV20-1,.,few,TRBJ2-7,CSARLGGPYEQYF,TGCAGTGCTAGATTGGGGGGGCCCTACGAGCAGTACTTC
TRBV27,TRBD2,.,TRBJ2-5,CASSRRLAGGPETQYF,TGTGCCAGCAGCCGTCGACTAGCGGGGGGGCCTGAGACCCAGTACTTC
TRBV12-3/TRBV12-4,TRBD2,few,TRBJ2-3,CASSSGRGITDTQYF,TGTGCCAGCAGCTCCGGGAGGGGTATCACAGATACGCAGTATTTT
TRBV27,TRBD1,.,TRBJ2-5,CASRVRDRVCETQYF,TGTGCCAGCAGGGTCCGGGACAGGGTATGTGAGACCCAGTACTTC
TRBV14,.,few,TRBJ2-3,CASSQGAQQYF,TGTGCCAGCAGCCAAGGGGCTCAACAGTATTTT
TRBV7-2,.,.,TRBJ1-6,CASSRPQGEHLHF,TGTGCCAGCAGCCGCCCGCAGGGAGAACACCTCCACTTT
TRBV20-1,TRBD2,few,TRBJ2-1,CSASGGRIYNEQFF,TGCAGTGCTAGTGGCGGGAGAATTTACAATGAGCAGTTCTTC
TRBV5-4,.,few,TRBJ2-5,CASSQAPGRSSMETQYF,TGTGCCAGCAGCCAGGCCCCAGGGCGGTCGAGTATGGAGACCCAGTACTTC
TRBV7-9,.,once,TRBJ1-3,CATTRDIFPSGNTIYF,TGTGCCACCACCCGGGACATATTTCCCTCTGGAAACACCATATATTTT
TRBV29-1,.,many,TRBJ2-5,CSVYQGRRETQYF,TGCAGCGTTTATCAGGGACGACGAGAGACCCAGTACTTC
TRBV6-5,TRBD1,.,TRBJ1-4,CASSSRQGGNEKLFF,TGTGCCAGCAGTTCTAGACAGGGGGGGAATGAAAAACTGTTTTTT
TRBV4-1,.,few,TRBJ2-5,CASSQAGEERDPRTRRQETQYF,TGCGCCAGCAGCCAAGCCGGGGAGGAAAGGGACCCGCGGACTCGCCGCCAAGAGACCCAGTACTTC